One TCR beta chain is described in this entry. Its target antigen remains unknown. There are no base qualities to consult, and no much larger clone falls within one base. These data come from a study of early T cells in non-severe SARS-CoV-2 infection (dated by TCRdb to 2020 to 2022). As for the study more broadly: Because TCR sequencing was done on bulk RNA from unsorted whole blood, the alpha and beta chains could not be paired.

Libraries were prepared through 5' RACE. The reads were generated on a NextSeq 500. Unique molecular identifiers were attached to individual cDNA molecules in the TCR library protocol so that sequencing error and PCR bias could be corrected. Both TCR alpha and beta chains were sequenced, and tight co-correlation was observed between alpha and beta sequence abundances in each sample. In the source study's methods: Decombinator V4 was used to perform V gene, J gene and CDR3 annotation of TCR sequences. TCRs were defined as expanded if a significant change between any two time points was detected under a Poisson model with p below 0.0001. TCR abundances were normalised to the total number of TCRs sequenced per sample and expressed as counts per million. MAIT TCRs were defined by TRAV1-2 paired with TRAJ12, TRAJ20 or TRAJ33, and iNKT TCRs by TRAV10 paired with TRAJ18. VDJdb, accessed on 1 November 2021, was searched for TCRs annotated for CMV, EBV and SARS-CoV-2, and TCRs annotated for more than one antigen were excluded. In-frame beta chains were kept once TCRdb had trimmed the public reads at Q25 with fastp and called clones with MiXCR. A single entry per CDR3 protein holds the most common genes and DNA from its merged rows. It is TCRdb's table, rather than the study itself, that gives the V and J calls and clone size. The sample profile shows around 64,000 distinct CDR3 sequences; over 9.5% of them were found once. The top ten hold around 6.3% of the sample.

What the work shows at the level of the full study, not this receptor alone: VDJdb matching was skewed toward anti-spike CD8 responses and likely underestimated virus-specific expansions, missing private and CD4 specificities.

The study was a case-control design nested within a healthcare worker cohort in London, UK, with weekly nasopharyngeal swab PCR tests and blood sampling. Healthcare workers were recruited between 23 and 31 March 2020, during the week of the UK lockdown, and were followed weekly for up to roughly 15 weeks. V gives up 5 bases and J gives up 4 bases, and the segment between their germline ends measures 13 bases. The CDR3 runs 13 amino acids, cysteine and phenylalanine included. This entry keeps only the CDR3 DNA: 39 bases, framed from base 1. According to the germline V gene (reference sequence), CDR1 reads DFQATT and CDR2 reads SNEGSKA.

The TCR sequence derives from an adult who was a healthcare worker with PCR-confirmed SARS-CoV-2 infection or an uninfected control (not recorded which). The sample taken for sequencing was whole blood. The receptor chain draws on TRBV20-1 and TRBJ2-3; the D gene remains uncertain. The nucleotide sequence is TGCAGTGCTGGCTCAAGTGGGCCAGATACGCAGTATTTT. Its protein is CSAGSSGPDTQYF.